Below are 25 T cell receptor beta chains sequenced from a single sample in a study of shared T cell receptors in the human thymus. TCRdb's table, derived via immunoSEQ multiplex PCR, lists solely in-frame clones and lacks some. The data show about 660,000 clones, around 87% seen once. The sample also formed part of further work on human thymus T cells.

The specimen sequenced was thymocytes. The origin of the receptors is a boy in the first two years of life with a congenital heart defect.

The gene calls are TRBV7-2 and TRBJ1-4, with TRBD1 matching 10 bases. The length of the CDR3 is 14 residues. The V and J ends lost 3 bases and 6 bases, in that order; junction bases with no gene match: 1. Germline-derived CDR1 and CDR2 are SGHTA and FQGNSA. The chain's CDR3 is CASSFGTGDEKLFF. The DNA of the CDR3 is TGTGCCAGCAGCTTCGGGACAGGGGATGAAAAACTGTTTTTT.

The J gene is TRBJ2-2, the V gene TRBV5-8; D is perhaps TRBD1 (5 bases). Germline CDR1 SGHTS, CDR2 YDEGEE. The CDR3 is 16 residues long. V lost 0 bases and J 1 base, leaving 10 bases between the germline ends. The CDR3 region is CASSLGGRQNTGELFF. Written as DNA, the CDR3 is TGTGCCAGCAGCTTGGGGGGCCGCCAGAACACCGGGGAGCTGTTTTTT.

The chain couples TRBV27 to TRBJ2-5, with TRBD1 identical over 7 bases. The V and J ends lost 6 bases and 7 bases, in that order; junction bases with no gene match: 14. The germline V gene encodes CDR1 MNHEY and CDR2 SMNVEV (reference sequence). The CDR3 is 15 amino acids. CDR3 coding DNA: TGTGCCAGCAGAAGATTCACCGGGACAGCCCGGACCCAGTACTTC. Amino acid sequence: CASRRFTGTARTQYF.

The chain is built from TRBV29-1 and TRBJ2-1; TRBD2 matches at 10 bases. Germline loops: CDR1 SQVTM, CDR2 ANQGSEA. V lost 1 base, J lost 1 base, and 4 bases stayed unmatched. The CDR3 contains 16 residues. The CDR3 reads CSVEALAGVSYNEQFF. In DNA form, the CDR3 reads TGCAGCGTTGAAGCGCTAGCGGGAGTATCCTACAATGAGCAGTTCTTC.

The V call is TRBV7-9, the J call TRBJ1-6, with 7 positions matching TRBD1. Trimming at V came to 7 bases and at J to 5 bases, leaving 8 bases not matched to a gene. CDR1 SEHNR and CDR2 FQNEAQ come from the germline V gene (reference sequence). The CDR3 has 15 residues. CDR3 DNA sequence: TGTGCCAGCAAAGACAGGGCTCTACATAATTCACCCCTCCACTTT. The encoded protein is CASKDRALHNSPLHF.

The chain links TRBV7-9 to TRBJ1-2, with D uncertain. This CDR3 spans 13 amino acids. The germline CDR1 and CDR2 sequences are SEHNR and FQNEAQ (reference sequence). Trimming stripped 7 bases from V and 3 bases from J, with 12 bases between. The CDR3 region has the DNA TGTGCCAGCACCAGGATGCGGGACTATGGCTACACCTTC. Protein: CASTRMRDYGYTF.

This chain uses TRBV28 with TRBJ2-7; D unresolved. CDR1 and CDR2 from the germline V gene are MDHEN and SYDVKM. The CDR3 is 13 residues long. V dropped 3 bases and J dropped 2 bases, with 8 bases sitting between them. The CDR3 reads CASSFSPTYEQYF. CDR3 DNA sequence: TGTGCCAGCAGTTTTTCCCCCACCTACGAGCAGTACTTC.

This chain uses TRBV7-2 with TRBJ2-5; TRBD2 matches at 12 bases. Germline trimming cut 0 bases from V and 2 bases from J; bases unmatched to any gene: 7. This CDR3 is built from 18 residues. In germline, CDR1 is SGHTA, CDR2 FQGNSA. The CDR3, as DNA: TGTGCCAGCAGCTTAGCGACTAGCGGGGGTCCCCCACAAGAGACCCAGTACTTC. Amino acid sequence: CASSLATSGGPPQETQYF.

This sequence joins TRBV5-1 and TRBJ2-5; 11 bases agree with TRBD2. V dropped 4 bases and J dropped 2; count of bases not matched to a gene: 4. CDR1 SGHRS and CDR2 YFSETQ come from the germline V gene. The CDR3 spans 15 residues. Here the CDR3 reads CASSPRLAGQETQYF. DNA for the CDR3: TGCGCCAGCAGCCCTCGACTAGCGGGACAAGAGACCCAGTACTTC. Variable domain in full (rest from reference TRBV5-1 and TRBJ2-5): KAGVTQTPRYLIKTRGQQVTLSCSPISGHRSVSWYQQTPGQGLQFLFEYFSETQRNKGNFPGRFSGRQFSNSRSEMNVSTLELGDSALYLCASSPRLAGQETQYFGPGTRLLVL.

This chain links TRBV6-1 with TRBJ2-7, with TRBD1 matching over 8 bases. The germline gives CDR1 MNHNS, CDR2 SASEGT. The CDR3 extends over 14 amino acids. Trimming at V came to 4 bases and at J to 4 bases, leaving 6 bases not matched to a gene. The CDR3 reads CASSGRTGHYEQYF. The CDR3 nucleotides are TGTGCCAGCAGTGGGAGGACAGGGCATTACGAGCAGTACTTC.

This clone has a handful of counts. The CDR3 loop is CASSKRSSGNTIYF. The CDR3 DNA reads TGTGCCAGTAGTAAGCGTAGCTCTGGAAACACCATATATTTT. This chain links TRBV19 with TRBJ1-3, with D hard to call. CDR3 size: 14 residues. Between the trimmed V and J ends, which lost 4 bases and 0 bases, there was a span of 7 bases. Per germline, CDR1 LNHDA and CDR2 SQIVND (reference sequence). Full variable domain (missing parts from reference TRBV19 and TRBJ1-3): DGGITQSPKYLFRKEGQNVTLSCEQNLNHDAMYWYRQDPGQGLRLIYYSQIVNDFQKGDIAEGYSVSREKKESFPLTVTSAQKNPTAFYLCASSKRSSGNTIYFGEGSWLTVV.

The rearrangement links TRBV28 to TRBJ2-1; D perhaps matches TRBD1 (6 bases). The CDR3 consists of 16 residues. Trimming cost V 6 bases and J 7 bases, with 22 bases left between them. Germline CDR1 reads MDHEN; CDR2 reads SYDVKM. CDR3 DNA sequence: TGTGCCAGCAGAATAGCCCCACGATGGACAGTGAATGAGCAGTTCTTC. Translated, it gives CASRIAPRWTVNEQFF.

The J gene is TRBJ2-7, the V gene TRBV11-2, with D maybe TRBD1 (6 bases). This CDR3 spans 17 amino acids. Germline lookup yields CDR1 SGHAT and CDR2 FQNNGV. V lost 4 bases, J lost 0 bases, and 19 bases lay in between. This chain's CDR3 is CASSSELGAPRSYEQYF. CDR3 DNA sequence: TGTGCCAGCAGCTCGGAATTGGGGGCGCCCCGCTCCTACGAGCAGTACTTC.

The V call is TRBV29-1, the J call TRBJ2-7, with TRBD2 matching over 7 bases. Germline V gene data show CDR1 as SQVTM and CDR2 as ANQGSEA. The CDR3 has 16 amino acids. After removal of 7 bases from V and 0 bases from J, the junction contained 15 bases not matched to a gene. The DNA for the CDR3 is TGCAGCGCTGGGGAGGGTCACAGGTCCTTCTCCTACGAGCAGTACTTC. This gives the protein CSAGEGHRSFSYEQYF.

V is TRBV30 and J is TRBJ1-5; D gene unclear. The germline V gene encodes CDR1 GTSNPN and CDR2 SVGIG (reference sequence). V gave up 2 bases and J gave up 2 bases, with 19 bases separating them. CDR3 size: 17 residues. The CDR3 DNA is TGTGCCTGGAGTCGCCCCGGAGGTACAGTCGGCAATCAGCCCCAGCATTTT. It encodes CAWSRPGGTVGNQPQHF.

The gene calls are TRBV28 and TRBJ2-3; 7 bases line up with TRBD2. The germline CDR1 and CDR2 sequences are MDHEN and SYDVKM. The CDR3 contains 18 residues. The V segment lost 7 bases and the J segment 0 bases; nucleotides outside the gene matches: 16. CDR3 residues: CASTTGESGNPSTDTQYF. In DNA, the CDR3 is TGTGCCAGCACTACGGGCGAGAGCGGGAACCCAAGCACAGATACGCAGTATTTT.

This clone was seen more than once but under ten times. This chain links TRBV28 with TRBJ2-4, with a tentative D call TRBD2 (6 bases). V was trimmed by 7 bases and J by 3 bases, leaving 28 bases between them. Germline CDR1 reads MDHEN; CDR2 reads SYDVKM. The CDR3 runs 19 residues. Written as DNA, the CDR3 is TGTGCCAGCACCCCCTCGGAGGGAGGTGGCCTGGAGGGCAAAAACATTCAGTACTTC. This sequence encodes CASTPSEGGGLEGKNIQYF.

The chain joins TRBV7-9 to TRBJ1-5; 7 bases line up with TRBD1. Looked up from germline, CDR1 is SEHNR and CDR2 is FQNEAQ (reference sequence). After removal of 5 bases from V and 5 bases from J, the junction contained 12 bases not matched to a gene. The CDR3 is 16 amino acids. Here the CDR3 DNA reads TGTGCCAGCAGCCTAGGGGACAGCCTCTATGATCAGCCCCAGCATTTT. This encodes CASSLGDSLYDQPQHF. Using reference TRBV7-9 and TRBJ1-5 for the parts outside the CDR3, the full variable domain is DTGVSQNPRHKITKRGQNVTFRCDPISEHNRLYWYRQTLGQGPEFLTYFQNEAQLEKSRLLSDRFSAERPKGSFSTLEIQRTEQGDSAMYLCASSLGDSLYDQPQHFGDGTRLSIL.

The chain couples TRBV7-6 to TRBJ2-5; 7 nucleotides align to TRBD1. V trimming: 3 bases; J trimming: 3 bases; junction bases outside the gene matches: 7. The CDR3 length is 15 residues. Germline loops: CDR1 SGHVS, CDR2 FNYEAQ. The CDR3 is CASSFTLTGKETQYF. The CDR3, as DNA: TGTGCCAGCAGCTTCACCCTGACAGGGAAAGAGACCCAGTACTTC.

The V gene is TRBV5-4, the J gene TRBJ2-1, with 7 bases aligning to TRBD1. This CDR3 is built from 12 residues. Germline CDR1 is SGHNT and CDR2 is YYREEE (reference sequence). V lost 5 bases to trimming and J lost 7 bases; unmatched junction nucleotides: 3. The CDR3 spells CASRYRGNEQFF. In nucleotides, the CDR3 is TGTGCCAGCAGATACAGGGGAAATGAGCAGTTCTTC.

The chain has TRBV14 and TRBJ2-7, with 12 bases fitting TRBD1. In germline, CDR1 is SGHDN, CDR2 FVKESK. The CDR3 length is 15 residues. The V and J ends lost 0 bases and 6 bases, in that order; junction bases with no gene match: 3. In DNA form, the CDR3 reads TGTGCCAGCAGCCAAGAGGGACAGGGGGCGGTCGAGCAGTACTTC. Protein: CASSQEGQGAVEQYF.

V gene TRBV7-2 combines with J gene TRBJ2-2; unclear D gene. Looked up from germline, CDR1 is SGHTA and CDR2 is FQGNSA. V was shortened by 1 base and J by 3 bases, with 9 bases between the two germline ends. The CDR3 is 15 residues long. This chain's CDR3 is CASSLVSGDTGELFF. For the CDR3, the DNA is TGTGCCAGCAGCTTAGTTTCGGGTGACACCGGGGAGCTGTTTTTT.

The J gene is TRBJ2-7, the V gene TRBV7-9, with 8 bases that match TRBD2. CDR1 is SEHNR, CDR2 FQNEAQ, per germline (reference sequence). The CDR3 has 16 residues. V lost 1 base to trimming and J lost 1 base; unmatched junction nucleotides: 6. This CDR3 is CASSLGGSGESYEQYF. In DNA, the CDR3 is TGTGCCAGCAGCTTAGGTGGTAGCGGGGAGTCCTACGAGCAGTACTTC.

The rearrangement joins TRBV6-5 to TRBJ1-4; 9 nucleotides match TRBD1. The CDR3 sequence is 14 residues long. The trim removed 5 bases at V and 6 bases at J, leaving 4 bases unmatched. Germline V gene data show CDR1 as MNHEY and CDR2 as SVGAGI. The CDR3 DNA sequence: TGTGCCAGCAGTGCCGGGACAGGGTATGAAAAACTGTTTTTT. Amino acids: CASSAGTGYEKLFF.

DNA for the CDR3: TGTGCCAGCAGCCTTGACAGTATCATGAACACTGAAGCTTTCTTT. As protein: CASSLDSIMNTEAFF. This chain joins TRBV9 and TRBJ1-1; D might be TRBD1 (5 bases). CDR1 is SGDLS and CDR2 is YYNGEE in the germline V gene. The V gene lost 4 bases and the J gene lost 0 bases, with 13 bases spanning the gap. CDR3 length: 15 residues.